The 20 T cell receptor beta chains listed next were all sequenced from one sample in a study of post-analysis software for immune sequencing data. Their recognized antigens are unknown. Study-level points and caveats: Elevated frequency relative to controls characterized four or five TRBV segments in patients, TRBV5-6, TRBV5-1 and TRBV20-1 among them.

Researchers reported that TCR beta cDNA libraries carried unique molecular identifiers. TCRdb fed the PCR reads into MiXCR, producing one record per CDR3 protein. The data show approximately 730,000 distinct CDR3 sequences, with approximately 44% seen just once and roughly 5.2% held by the top ten. The specimen was blood. The receptors were sampled from a girl between 10 and 17 years old with multiple sclerosis.

The rearrangement joins TRBV29-1 to TRBJ1-2; 9 bases align to TRBD1. The germline CDR1 and CDR2 sequences are SQVTM and ANQGSEA. This CDR3 has 13 amino acids. Trimming removed 7 bases from V and 4 bases from J; junction bases left unmatched: 7. The CDR3 DNA follows: TGCAGCGCTACTCTGACAGGGGGCTATGGCTACACCTTC. This encodes CSATLTGGYGYTF.

The chain couples TRBV5-1 to TRBJ2-5; 7 bases map to TRBD1. Germline lookup yields CDR1 SGHRS and CDR2 YFSETQ. Trimming removed 5 bases from V and 0 bases from J; junction bases left unmatched: 7. The CDR3 is made up of 15 amino acids. The CDR3 DNA reads TGCGCCAGCAGGCCAAGGGGGCGATACCAAGAGACCCAGTACTTC. Amino acid sequence: CASRPRGRYQETQYF.

This clonotype turned up a few times. The V call is TRBV7-2, the J call TRBJ1-1, with a tentative D call TRBD1 (6 bases). The germline gives CDR1 SGHTA, CDR2 FQGNSA. This CDR3 has 16 amino acids. V lost 4 bases and J 2 bases, leaving 17 bases between the germline ends. The CDR3 coding sequence is TGTGCCAGCAGCTCCTATAGGGGAGGGGGAAACACTGAAGCTTTCTTT. This translates into CASSSYRGGGNTEAFF.

This clonotype was seen a few times. V gene TRBV7-3 combines with J gene TRBJ2-1; TRBD2 aligns across 10 bases. Germline V gives CDR1 SGHTA, CDR2 FQGTGA. The CDR3 has 15 residues. With V trimmed by 2 bases and J by 8 bases, 6 bases remained unmatched. The CDR3 DNA is TGTGCCAGCAGCTTAGCGCTAGCGGGAGTCCATGAGCAGTTCTTC. Residues: CASSLALAGVHEQFF.

The chain combines TRBV12-3 or TRBV12-4 with TRBJ1-2; the match to TRBD1 covers 7 bases. The CDR3 has 13 residues. Trimming removed 7 bases from V and 2 bases from J; junction bases left unmatched: 4. The CDR3 loop is CASTKQGNYGYTF. The CDR3, as DNA: TGTGCCAGCACCAAACAGGGGAACTATGGCTACACCTTC.

A few counts support this clonotype. The V call is TRBV6-6, the J call TRBJ2-1; D is possibly TRBD2 (6 bases). The CDR3 length is 15 residues. Germline V lookup: CDR1 MNHNY, CDR2 SVGAGI (reference sequence). V lost 2 bases and J 0 bases, leaving 8 bases between the germline ends. The CDR3 here is CASSYAGSSYNEQFF. DNA for the CDR3: TGTGCCAGCAGTTACGCGGGGAGCTCCTACAATGAGCAGTTCTTC.

This clonotype was found a few times. The gene calls are TRBV12-3 or TRBV12-4 and TRBJ2-7, with D possibly being TRBD2 (6 bases). The ends were cut back, 3 bases at V and 4 bases at J, with 13 bases in the middle. The length of the CDR3 is 14 residues. The CDR3 bases are TGTGCCAGCAGTTTGATGGGGGGTGCATACGAGCAGTACTTC. Residues: CASSLMGGAYEQYF.

The chain is built from TRBV11-1 and TRBJ2-7, with D unresolved. This CDR3 has 13 amino acids. In germline, CDR1 is SGHAT, CDR2 FQDESV (reference sequence). The germline V and J ends were trimmed by 5 bases and 4 bases, with 12 bases remaining between them. Here the CDR3 reads CASSSTRKYEQYF. CDR3 in DNA: TGTGCCAGCAGCAGTACGAGAAAATACGAGCAGTACTTC. Based on the CDR3 plus reference TRBV11-1 and TRBJ2-7, the full variable domain is EAEVAQSPRYKITEKSQAVAFWCDPISGHATLYWYRQILGQGPELLVQFQDESVVDDSQLPKDRFSAERLKGVDSTLKIQPAELGDSAMYLCASSSTRKYEQYFGPGTRLTVT.

V is TRBV27 and J is TRBJ2-3; tentative D call: TRBD2 (5 bases). The CDR3 contains 16 residues. V was cut by 1 base and J by 7 bases, with 18 bases left in between. CDR1 is MNHEY, CDR2 SMNVEV, per germline (reference sequence). The chain's CDR3 is CASSLFSPLTGNTQYF. CDR3 DNA: TGTGCCAGCAGTTTATTTTCCCCGTTAACGGGAAATACGCAGTATTTT.

The rearrangement joins TRBV27 to TRBJ2-7, with 9 bases that match TRBD1. The CDR3 sequence is 15 residues long. V lost 6 bases, J lost 4 bases, and 10 bases stayed unmatched. CDR1 and CDR2 (germline): MNHEY, SMNVEV (reference sequence). The CDR3 region is CASRPIYRGQYEQYF. CDR3 sequence (DNA): TGTGCCAGCAGACCAATTTACAGGGGGCAGTACGAGCAGTACTTC.

This chain connects TRBV6-2 or TRBV6-3 to TRBJ1-5; the D gene is possibly TRBD1 (5 bases). The CDR3 consists of 15 residues. V was trimmed by 2 bases and J by 0 bases, leaving 8 bases between them. The germline CDR1 and CDR2 sequences are MNHEY and SVGEGT. CDR3 nucleotides: TGTGCCAGCAGTTACCGTGACAGTAGCAATCAGCCCCAGCATTTT. Its translation: CASSYRDSSNQPQHF.

The sample holds a few counts of this clonotype. DNA for the CDR3: TGTGCCAGCAGTTTCCTGCATGGCTACACCTTC. Translating gives CASSFLHGYTF. This chain uses TRBV28 with TRBJ1-2; D ambiguous. CDR1 is MDHEN and CDR2 is SYDVKM in the germline V gene. Trimming shortened V by 3 bases and J by 6 bases, and 5 bases separated the two germline ends. The CDR3 covers 11 residues.

The DNA of the CDR3 is TGCGCCAGCAGCTTGAGCCAGCGGGAGAATGAGCAGTTCTTC. It yields the protein CASSLSQRENEQFF. The V and J genes are TRBV5-1 and TRBJ2-1; 8 positions agree with TRBD2. V lost 1 base and J lost 7; bases outside the gene matches: 4. This CDR3 is built from 14 residues. Germline assignment: CDR1 SGHRS and CDR2 YFSETQ.

The chain is built from TRBV24-1 and TRBJ2-5; D ambiguous. Per germline, CDR1 KGHDR and CDR2 SFDVKD. The CDR3 totals 13 residues. Trimming took off 3 bases at V and 5 bases at J, with 9 bases between the two ends. The CDR3 sequence: CATSDDPGETQYF. CDR3 bases: TGTGCCACCAGTGATGATCCTGGGGAGACCCAGTACTTC.

The chain's CDR3 is CASSSPDREVETQYF. CDR3 nucleotides: TGTGCCAGCAGCTCCCCGGACAGGGAGGTAGAGACCCAGTACTTC. The V gene is TRBV9, the J gene TRBJ2-5, with 8 bases matching TRBD1. The CDR3 loop spans 15 amino acids. CDR1 and CDR2 from the germline V gene are SGDLS and YYNGEE. The V gene end was trimmed by 4 bases and the J gene end by 4 bases; junction bases not matched to a gene: 9.

This sequence joins TRBV7-2 and TRBJ2-1, with D perhaps matching TRBD1 (5 bases). Germline CDR1 is SGHTA and CDR2 is FQGNSA. The CDR3 sequence is 14 residues long. Deletions cut 4 bases from V and 3 bases from J, with 10 bases between. The DNA of the CDR3 is TGTGCCAGCAGCTCACAGGCAGTCTACAATGAGCAGTTCTTC. This sequence encodes CASSSQAVYNEQFF.

The CDR3 nucleotides read TGCAGTGCTAGGGACTACATACGCTACGAGCAGTACTTC. This sequence encodes CSARDYIRYEQYF. The chain links TRBV20-1 to TRBJ2-7, with a weak D call TRBD2 (6 bases). The V and J ends lost 3 bases and 3 bases respectively, with 12 bases between them. The CDR3 has 13 residues. The germline gives CDR1 DFQATT, CDR2 SNEGSKA (reference sequence).

The chain combines TRBV12-3 or TRBV12-4 with TRBJ1-1; D is ambiguous. The germline V and J ends were trimmed by 2 bases and 1 base, with 11 bases remaining between them. This CDR3 has 15 residues. CDR3 loop: CASSLIAPPNTEAFF. The DNA of the CDR3 is TGTGCCAGCAGTTTAATCGCCCCCCCGAACACTGAAGCTTTCTTT.

V is TRBV3-1 and J is TRBJ2-7, with no clear D. The germline V gene encodes CDR1 LGHDT and CDR2 YNNKEL (reference sequence). Trimming pared 1 base from V and 6 bases from J, leaving 7 bases between. This CDR3 is 12 amino acids long. CDR3 region: CASSQVAAEQYF. In nucleotides, the CDR3 is TGTGCCAGCAGCCAAGTAGCCGCCGAGCAGTACTTC.

Note on this clonotype: One base away lies a much larger clone, so this may be a sequencing read error. The CDR3 coding sequence is TGTGCCAGCAGCCCCCTGGGCGGGAGGGCCCACAATGGGCAGTTCTTC. This gives the protein CASSPLGGRAHNGQFF. The J gene is TRBJ2-1, the V gene TRBV11-2, with TRBD2 identical over 9 bases. Germline V gene data show CDR1 as SGHAT and CDR2 as FQNNGV. This CDR3 contains 16 residues.